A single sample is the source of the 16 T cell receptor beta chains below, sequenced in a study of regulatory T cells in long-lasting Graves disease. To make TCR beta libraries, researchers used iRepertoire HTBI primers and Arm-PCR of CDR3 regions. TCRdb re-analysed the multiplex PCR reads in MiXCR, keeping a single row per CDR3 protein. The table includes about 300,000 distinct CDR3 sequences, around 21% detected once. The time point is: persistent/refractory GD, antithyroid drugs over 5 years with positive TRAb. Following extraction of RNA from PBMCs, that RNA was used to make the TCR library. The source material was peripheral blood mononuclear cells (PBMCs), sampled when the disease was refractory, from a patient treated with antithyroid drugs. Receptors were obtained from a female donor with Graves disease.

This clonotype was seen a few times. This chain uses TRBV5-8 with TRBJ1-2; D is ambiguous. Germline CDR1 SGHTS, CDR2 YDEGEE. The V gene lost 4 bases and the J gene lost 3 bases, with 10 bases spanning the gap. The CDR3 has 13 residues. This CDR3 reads CASSPRPDYGYTF. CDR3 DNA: TGTGCCAGCAGCCCTAGACCGGACTATGGCTACACCTTC.

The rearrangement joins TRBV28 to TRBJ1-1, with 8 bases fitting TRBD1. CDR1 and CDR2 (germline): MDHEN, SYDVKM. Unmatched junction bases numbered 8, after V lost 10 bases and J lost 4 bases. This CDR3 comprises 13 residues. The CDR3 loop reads CATIRGLGTEAFF. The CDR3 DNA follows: TGTGCCACCATCAGGGGGCTCGGCACTGAAGCTTTCTTT.

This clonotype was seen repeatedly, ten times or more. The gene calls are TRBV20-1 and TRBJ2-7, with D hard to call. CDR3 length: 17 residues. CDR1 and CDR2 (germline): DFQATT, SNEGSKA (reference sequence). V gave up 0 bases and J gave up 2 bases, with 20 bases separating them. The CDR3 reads CSARDRLPAMNTYEQYF. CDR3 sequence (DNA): TGCAGTGCTAGAGATCGTCTTCCCGCCATGAACACCTACGAGCAGTACTTC.

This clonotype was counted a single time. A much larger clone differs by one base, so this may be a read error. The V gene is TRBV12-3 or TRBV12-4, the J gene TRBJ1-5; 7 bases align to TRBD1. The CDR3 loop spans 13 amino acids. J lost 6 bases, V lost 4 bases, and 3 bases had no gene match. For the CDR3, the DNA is TGTGCCAGCAGTTCGGGACAGACTCAGCCCCAGCATTTT. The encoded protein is CASSSGQTQPQHF.

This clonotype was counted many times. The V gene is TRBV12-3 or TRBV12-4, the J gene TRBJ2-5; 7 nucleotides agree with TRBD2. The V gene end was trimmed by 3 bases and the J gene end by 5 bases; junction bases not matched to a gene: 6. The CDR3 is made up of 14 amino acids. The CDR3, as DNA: TGTGCCAGCAGTTTTGGGGGGGAGTCGGAGACCCAGTACTTC. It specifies CASSFGGESETQYF.

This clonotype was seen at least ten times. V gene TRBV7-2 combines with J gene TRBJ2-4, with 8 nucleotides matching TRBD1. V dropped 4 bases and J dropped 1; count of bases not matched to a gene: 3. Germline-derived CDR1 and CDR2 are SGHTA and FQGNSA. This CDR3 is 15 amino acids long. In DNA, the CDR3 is TGTGCCAGCAGCTCCGACAGGGGTGCCAAAAACATTCAGTACTTC. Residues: CASSSDRGAKNIQYF.

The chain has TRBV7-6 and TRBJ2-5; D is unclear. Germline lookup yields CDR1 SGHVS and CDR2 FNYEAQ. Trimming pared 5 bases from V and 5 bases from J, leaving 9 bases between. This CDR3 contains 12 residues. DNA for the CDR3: TGTGCCAGCAGCCATGGGGTGGAGACCCAGTACTTC. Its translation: CASSHGVETQYF.

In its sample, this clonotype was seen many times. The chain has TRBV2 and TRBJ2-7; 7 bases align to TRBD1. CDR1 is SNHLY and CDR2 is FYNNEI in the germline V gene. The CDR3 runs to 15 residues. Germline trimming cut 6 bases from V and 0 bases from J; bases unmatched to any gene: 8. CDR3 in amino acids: CASRVGQQSSYEQYF. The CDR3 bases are TGTGCCAGCAGGGTGGGACAGCAGAGCTCCTACGAGCAGTACTTC.

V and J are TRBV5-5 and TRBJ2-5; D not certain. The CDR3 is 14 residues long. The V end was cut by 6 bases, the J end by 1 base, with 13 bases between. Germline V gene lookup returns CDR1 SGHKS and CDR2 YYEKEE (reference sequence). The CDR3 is CASTDVAAQETQYF. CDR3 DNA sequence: TGTGCCAGCACCGATGTGGCGGCCCAAGAGACCCAGTACTTC. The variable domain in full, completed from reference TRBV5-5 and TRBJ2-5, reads DAGVTQSPTHLIKTRGQQVTLRCSPISGHKSVSWYQQVLGQGPQFIFQYYEKEERGRGNFPDRFSARQFPNYSSELNVNALLLGDSALYLCASTDVAAQETQYFGPGTRLLVL.

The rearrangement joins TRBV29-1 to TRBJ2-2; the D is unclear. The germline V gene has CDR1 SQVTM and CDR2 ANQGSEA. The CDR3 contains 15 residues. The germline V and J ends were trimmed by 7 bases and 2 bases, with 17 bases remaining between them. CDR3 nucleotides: TGCAGCGGACGGAATCTTACAGTTAACACCGGGGAGCTGTTTTTT. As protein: CSGRNLTVNTGELFF.

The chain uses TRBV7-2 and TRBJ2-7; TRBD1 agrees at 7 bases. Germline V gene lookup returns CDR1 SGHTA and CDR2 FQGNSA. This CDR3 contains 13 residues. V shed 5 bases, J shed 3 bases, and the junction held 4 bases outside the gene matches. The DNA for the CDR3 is TGTGCCAGCAGCGCCTGGGACAGCTACGAGCAGTACTTC. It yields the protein CASSAWDSYEQYF.

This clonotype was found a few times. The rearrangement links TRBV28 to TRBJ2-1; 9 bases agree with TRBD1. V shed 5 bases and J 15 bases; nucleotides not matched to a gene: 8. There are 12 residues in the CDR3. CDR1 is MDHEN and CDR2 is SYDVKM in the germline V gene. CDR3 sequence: CASSKLTGGPFF. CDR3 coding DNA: TGTGCCAGCAGTAAATTGACAGGGGGACCGTTCTTC.

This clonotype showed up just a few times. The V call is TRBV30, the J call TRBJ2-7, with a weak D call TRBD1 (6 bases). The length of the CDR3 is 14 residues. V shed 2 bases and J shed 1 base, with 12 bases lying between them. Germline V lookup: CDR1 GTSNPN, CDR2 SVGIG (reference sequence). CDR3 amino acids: CAWSSPTGSYEQYF. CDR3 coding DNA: TGTGCCTGGAGTTCGCCGACAGGTTCCTACGAGCAGTACTTC.

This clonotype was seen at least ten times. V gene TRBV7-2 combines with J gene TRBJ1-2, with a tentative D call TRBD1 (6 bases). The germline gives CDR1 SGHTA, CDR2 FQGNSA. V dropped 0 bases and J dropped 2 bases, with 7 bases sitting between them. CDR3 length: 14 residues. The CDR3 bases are TGTGCCAGCAGCTTAGCGCAGGGGAACTATGGCTACACCTTC. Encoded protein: CASSLAQGNYGYTF.

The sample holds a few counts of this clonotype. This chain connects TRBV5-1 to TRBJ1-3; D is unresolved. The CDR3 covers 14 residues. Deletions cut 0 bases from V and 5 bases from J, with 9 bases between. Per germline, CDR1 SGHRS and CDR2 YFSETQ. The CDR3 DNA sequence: TGCGCCAGCAGCTTGGAGGCCTCCCGAAACACCATATATTTT. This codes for CASSLEASRNTIYF.

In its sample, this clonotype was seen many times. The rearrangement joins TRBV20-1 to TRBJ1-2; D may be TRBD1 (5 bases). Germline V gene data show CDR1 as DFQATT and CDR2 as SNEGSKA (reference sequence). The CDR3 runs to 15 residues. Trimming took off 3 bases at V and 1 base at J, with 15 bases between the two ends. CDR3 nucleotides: TGCAGTGCTAGCAGTCGGGCAGGGATTAACTATGGCTACACCTTC. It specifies CSASSRAGINYGYTF.